This T cell receptor (beta chain) derives from a study of lymphopenia after photon versus proton radiotherapy (dated 2019 in TCRdb). With respect to the entire study: Photon and proton radiation therapy were compared by the study for their immunological effects in patients with gastrointestinal tumors who developed high-grade lymphopenia. The cohort included under 25 patients with gastrointestinal tumors who developed lymphopenia after receiving either photon or proton therapy. The study aimed to characterize how the two radiation modalities differ in their impact on the immune system.

Germline trimming: 5 bases from V, 6 bases from J; junction bases outside gene matches: 7. Including the terminal cysteine and phenylalanine, the CDR3 comprises 14 residues. The CDR3 DNA has 42 bases and is translated from base 1. The germline V gene (reference sequence) provides CDR1 MNHNY and CDR2 SVGAGI. Broad study findings and their caveats: Across the cohort, among patients who died, a greater drop in TCR diversity after the nadir was inversely correlated with overall survival time. During treatment, patients who received photon therapy lost naive T cells and TCR diversity and gained effector/memory populations, whereas patients who received proton therapy remained relatively stable. The survival association was assessed only in patients who died, and better survival with proton therapy was presented by the authors as a possibility rather than a demonstrated result. After the lymphocyte count nadir, oligoclonal expansion, especially of CD8+ Temra cells, was observed in photon-treated repertoires, and the drop in diversity was driven by this expansion.

The method was the immunoSEQ multiplex PCR assay. T cell repertoires were profiled with deep sequencing of rearranged TCR beta loci together with multiparametric flow cytometry. Here the immuneACCESS table is served through TCRdb, limited to in-frame sequences with V and J called. Missing clones are a known gap in these copies; in checked studies unresolved V genes cover under half, and the rest lacks a known reason. A total of 89,000 or so clones appear in this sample, around 83% of them only once. The ten top clones hold 1.2% to 1.5% of the sample. In regard to this clone: Its antigen specificity is not known. Per-base quality was not reported, and no clone a single base away is much larger than it.

The source was peripheral blood, collected from a patient treated with proton-based radiotherapy. The rearrangement joined TRBV6-6 to TRBJ2-7, with TRBD2 identical over 10 junction bases. The receptor's source is a man in his 60s with pancreatic cancer. CDR3 reads: CASSTLAGASEQYF. The DNA reads as follows: TGTGCCAGCAGTACGCTAGCGGGAGCCAGCGAGCAGTACTTC.